This TCR beta chain was found in a study of radiotherapy plus CTLA-4 blockade in lung cancer. The overall study: Objective responses were documented in over 15% of patients, with disease control in approximately 31%. Study observations and caveats: Early clone dynamics of blood T cells, plus interferon-beta, reportedly predicted response best. Clones of tumor-derived TCRs expanded in blood after radiotherapy plus ipilimumab.

This clone showed up just a few times. What it binds is not known. The method was immunoSEQ multiplex PCR; TCRdb's version includes in-frame clones alone and lacks a portion of them. The table has 40,000 or so clones, roughly 60% seen once; the top ten hold under 20%. V lost 1 base, J lost 4 bases, and 8 bases stayed unmatched. Germline loops: CDR1 SGHTA, CDR2 FQGNSA. The CDR3 contains 16 residues. Ipilimumab-mediated CTLA-4 blockade plus focal radiation was given to patients having chemo-refractory metastatic non-small-cell lung cancer. The genes are TRBV7-2 and TRBJ1-2, with 8 bases that match TRBD1. The clonotype was recovered from a human donor with non-small cell lung cancer who had a partial response to radiotherapy plus ipilimumab. Specimen: peripheral blood, collected from a patient treated with radiotherapy plus ipilimumab. This CDR3 reads CASSLVQGAVGYGYTF. CDR3 bases: TGTGCCAGCAGCTTAGTGCAGGGGGCTGTCGGCTATGGCTACACCTTC.